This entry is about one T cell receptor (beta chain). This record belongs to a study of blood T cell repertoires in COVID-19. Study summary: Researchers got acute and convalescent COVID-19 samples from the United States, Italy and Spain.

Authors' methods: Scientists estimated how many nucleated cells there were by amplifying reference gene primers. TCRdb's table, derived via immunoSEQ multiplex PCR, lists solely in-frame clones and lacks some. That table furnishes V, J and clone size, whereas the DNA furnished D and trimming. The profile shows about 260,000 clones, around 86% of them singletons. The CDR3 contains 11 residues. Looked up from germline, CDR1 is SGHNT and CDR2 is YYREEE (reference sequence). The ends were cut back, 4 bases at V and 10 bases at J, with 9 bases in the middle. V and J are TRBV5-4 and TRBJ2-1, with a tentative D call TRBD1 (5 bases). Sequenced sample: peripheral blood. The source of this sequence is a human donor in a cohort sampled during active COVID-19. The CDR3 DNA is TGTGCCAGCAGCCATAGGGGAGAGCAGTTCTTC. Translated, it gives CASSHRGEQFF.